This record concerns one T cell receptor (beta chain) sequence. The antigen is not known. The PCR ran on 60 Vbeta and 13 Jbeta primers. The table came from immunoSEQ multiplex PCR; TCRdb's copy has only in-frame clones and leaves some out. The repertoire has about 94,000 clones, around 66% of them found once; the top ten carry about 3.9%. This record comes from a study of cytomegalovirus exposure and HLA in healthy donors. Whole-study findings and limits: Most CMV-associated TCR beta chains appeared HLA-restricted in a later analysis. Some highly shared sequence variants likely arose as a pipeline artifact. The sole available immune exposure information was CMV serostatus. Later, an analysis found that common viral pathogens appeared to be linked with several of the most significant clusters.

Deletions cut 6 bases from V and 6 bases from J, with 11 bases between. The germline CDR1 and CDR2 sequences are SQVTM and ANQGSEA. The CDR3 runs to 11 residues. The rearrangement joins TRBV29-1 to TRBJ1-2, with D perhaps matching TRBD1 (5 bases). Sequenced sample: PBMCs. The TCR originated in a man aged 25-45 years in good health and CMV-seronegative. In DNA, the CDR3 is TGCAGCGTCCACGGGGGGGATGGCTACACCTTC. Amino acids: CSVHGGDGYTF.